The source of this T cell receptor (beta chain) is a study of shared clonotypes between healthy human individuals. General observations from the study: Only a few donors were included, so the genetic and exposure-history diversity represented was limited.

The CDR3 sequence is 14 residues long. Trimming at V came to 6 bases and at J to 3 bases, leaving 11 bases not matched to a gene. The germline V gene has CDR1 SQVTM and CDR2 ANQGSEA. About this clone: Its antigen is not identified.

Only Caucasian adults living in Nashville, Tennessee served as donors. This was a deep-level run. Every immunoSEQ plate was one replicate of a subset's evenly spread DNA. Profiled with immunoSEQ multiplex PCR; TCRdb holds only in-frame clones, not every one. The table records hundreds of thousands of clones, around three quarters of them present only once. The chain combines TRBV29-1 with TRBJ2-7; 7 bases align to TRBD1. The sequence came from a woman between 40 and 50 years old in good health. Some clones in this sample may be carry-over from other donors' samples. Sample: PBMCs. This chain's CDR3 is CSVAPGQLIYEQYF. In nucleotides, the CDR3 is TGCAGCGTGGCCCCGGGACAGTTGATCTACGAGCAGTACTTC.